The 20 T cell receptor beta chains below were found in one sample sequenced in a study of blood T cell repertoires in COVID-19. Sequenced by immunoSEQ multiplex PCR; TCRdb stores in-frame clones only, minus some. Among about 73,000 clones listed, about 92% were seen once. The sample consisted of peripheral blood. These receptors were obtained from a woman over 75 with active or convalescent COVID-19.

The chain joins TRBV7-6 to TRBJ2-4, with TRBD2 matching over 11 bases. CDR1 and CDR2 (germline): SGHVS, FNYEAQ. V lost 3 bases and J lost 7; bases outside the gene matches: 8. The CDR3 is 16 amino acids. The CDR3 DNA is TGTGCCAGCAGCTTCTTAGCGGGGGGGCCGAGGAACATTCAGTACTTC. This gives the protein CASSFLAGGPRNIQYF.

The chain combines TRBV28 with TRBJ1-1; weak D call: TRBD1 (5 bases). Germline CDR1 MDHEN, CDR2 SYDVKM. The CDR3 length is 14 residues. Deletions cut 1 base from V and 1 base from J, with 7 bases between. The CDR3 reads CASSLSTGNTEAFF. CDR3 coding DNA: TGTGCCAGCAGTTTATCCACAGGGAACACTGAAGCTTTCTTT.

This sequence joins TRBV29-1 and TRBJ1-1, with D tentatively TRBD1 (5 bases). V lost 0 bases and J 7 bases, leaving 9 bases between the germline ends. Germline CDR1 SQVTM, CDR2 ANQGSEA. This CDR3 spans 12 amino acids. The CDR3 region is CSVEDRQGEAFF. The CDR3 DNA reads as TGCAGCGTTGAAGATCGCCAGGGTGAAGCTTTCTTT.

This clone was found once. The gene calls are TRBV18 and TRBJ2-2; D possibly corresponds to TRBD2 (5 bases). Looked up from germline, CDR1 is KGHSH and CDR2 is LQKENI. V lost 4 bases to trimming and J lost 4 bases, with 10 bases between them. This CDR3 has 14 amino acids. The CDR3 reads CASSQDLSTGELFF. The CDR3 DNA reads TGTGCCAGCTCACAGGACTTGAGCACCGGGGAGCTGTTTTTT.

The chain uses TRBV28 and TRBJ1-1, with 7 bases matching TRBD1. The CDR3 spans 11 residues. The junction had 9 bases not matched to a gene; V was cut back by 7 bases and J by 13 bases. CDR1 and CDR2 from the germline V gene are MDHEN and SYDVKM. CDR3: CASTTDRVLFF. The CDR3 DNA reads TGTGCCAGCACCACTGACAGGGTGCTTTTCTTT.

This clone was detected once. The rearrangement joins TRBV28 to TRBJ2-2; the D gene is possibly TRBD2 (6 bases). Trimming removed 3 bases from V and 3 bases from J, with 11 bases in between. Germline V CDR1 and CDR2: MDHEN, SYDVKM. The CDR3 consists of 15 residues. CDR3 loop: CASSLGGLDTGELFF. The CDR3 DNA follows: TGTGCCAGCAGTTTGGGGGGTTTGGACACCGGGGAGCTGTTTTTT.

The chain recombines TRBV2 with TRBJ1-6; perhaps TRBD1 as D (6 bases). Per germline, CDR1 SNHLY and CDR2 FYNNEI. The CDR3 loop spans 15 amino acids. V lost 6 bases and J lost 7, with 16 bases in between. The CDR3 reads CASRTEGGQNSPLHF. The CDR3, as DNA: TGTGCCAGCAGGACAGAGGGGGGGCAGAATTCACCCCTCCACTTT.

The gene calls are TRBV5-1 and TRBJ2-3, with 10 bases that match TRBD2. With 2 bases clipped from V and 2 bases from J, the junction kept 14 bases outside the gene matches. Germline CDR1 is SGHRS and CDR2 is YFSETQ. The CDR3 is made up of 19 amino acids. CDR3 sequence reads: CASSLTGLALSGVTDTQYF. In nucleotides, the CDR3 is TGCGCCAGCAGCTTAACGGGACTAGCGCTCTCAGGGGTCACAGATACGCAGTATTTT.

The V call is TRBV4-3, the J call TRBJ2-7, with D possibly being TRBD1 (7 bases). This CDR3 region has 14 residues. CDR1 is LGHNA and CDR2 is YSLEER in the germline V gene. V shed 4 bases and J shed 3 bases, with 13 bases lying between them. The CDR3 DNA reads as TGCGCCAGCAGCCTTGGGCAGGGGGGCTACGAGCAGTACTTC. It translates to CASSLGQGGYEQYF.

The rearrangement links TRBV27 to TRBJ1-5; unclear D gene. The V gene's germline CDR1 is MNHEY and CDR2 SMNVEV (reference sequence). The V end lost 5 bases, the J end lost 7 bases, and 21 bases lay between the germline ends. The CDR3 totals 16 residues. CDR3: CASSHPSFQETQPQHF. The CDR3 region has the DNA TGTGCCAGCAGTCATCCTTCATTTCAGGAAACCCAGCCCCAGCATTTT.

This clone was seen more than once but under ten times. This chain connects TRBV10-3 to TRBJ2-5; a weak D match, TRBD2 (6 bases). Germline values: CDR1 ENHRY, CDR2 SYGVKD. Trimming took off 8 bases at V and 2 bases at J, with 6 bases between the two ends. The length of the CDR3 is 11 residues. For the CDR3, the DNA is TGTGCCATCGGGGGGCAAGAGACCCAGTACTTC. This translates into CAIGGQETQYF.

V gene TRBV2 combines with J gene TRBJ1-2; 7 bases match TRBD1. The V gene end was trimmed by 6 bases and the J gene end by 3 bases; junction bases not matched to a gene: 4. This CDR3 is built from 13 residues. Germline CDR1 is SNHLY and CDR2 is FYNNEI. The CDR3 sequence: CASSGDSYYGYTF. DNA for the CDR3: TGTGCCAGCAGCGGGGACAGTTACTATGGCTACACCTTC.

This rearrangement joins TRBV6-5 to TRBJ1-5, with 7 bases lining up with TRBD1. This CDR3 contains 14 residues. Germline V CDR1 and CDR2: MNHEY, SVGAGI. The V gene end was trimmed by 9 bases and the J gene end by 4 bases; junction bases not matched to a gene: 9. The CDR3 nucleotides read TGTGCCAGTCGACAGGGAGTGGGGAATCAGCCCCAGCATTTT. Amino acid sequence: CASRQGVGNQPQHF.

This chain connects TRBV20-1 to TRBJ1-1; D gene unclear. CDR3 length equals 11 residues. CDR1 and CDR2 (germline): DFQATT, SNEGSKA (reference sequence). Trimming removed 6 bases at V and 1 base at J, with 6 bases between. CDR3 in amino acids: CSARQNTEAFF. The CDR3 DNA sequence: TGCAGTGCGAGACAGAACACTGAAGCTTTCTTT.

The chain uses TRBV5-8 and TRBJ2-7; D possibly corresponds to TRBD1 (6 bases). The CDR3 totals 13 residues. Germline-derived CDR1 and CDR2 are SGHTS and YDEGEE. The ends were cut back, 1 base at V and 2 bases at J, with 7 bases in the middle. CDR3 residues: CASSLSGAYEQYF. CDR3 DNA sequence: TGTGCCAGCAGCTTGTCAGGGGCCTACGAGCAGTACTTC.

The rearrangement links TRBV28 to TRBJ1-5; 9 bases are shared with TRBD1. V was clipped by 10 bases and J by 4 bases; unmatched bases: 2. From germline, CDR1 is MDHEN and CDR2 SYDVKM. The CDR3 sequence is 12 residues long. The CDR3 sequence: CATGTGNQPQHF. In DNA form, the CDR3 reads TGTGCCACCGGGACAGGGAATCAGCCCCAGCATTTT.

The rearrangement links TRBV6-5 to TRBJ1-5; D not resolved. CDR3 length: 13 residues. The V end was cut by 2 bases, the J end by 10 bases, with 12 bases between. In germline, CDR1 is MNHEY, CDR2 SVGAGI. The CDR3 reads CASSYGGRDPQHF. DNA of the CDR3: TGTGCCAGCAGTTACGGTGGTCGGGATCCCCAGCATTTT.

As for this clone: One junction end does not reproduce the germline sequence, and a read error may be involved. The chain carries TRBV7-2 and TRBJ2-7, with 9 bases identical to TRBD1. Per the germline V gene, CDR1 is SGHTA and CDR2 is FQGNSA. This CDR3 is 15 amino acids long. Here the CDR3 reads CASSVATGGLYEQYF. DNA of the CDR3: TGTGCCAGCAGCGTAGCTACAGGGGGCCTCTACGAGCAGTACTTC.

The chain has TRBV11-2 and TRBJ2-7; 11 positions match TRBD2. CDR1 and CDR2 (germline): SGHAT, FQNNGV. V shed 4 bases and J 1 base; nucleotides not matched to a gene: 3. CDR3 size: 15 residues. This CDR3 is CASSSTSGGSYEQYF. The CDR3 DNA reads as TGTGCCAGCAGCTCCACTAGCGGGGGTTCCTACGAGCAGTACTTC. The full variable domain, its missing parts supplied by reference TRBV11-2 and TRBJ2-7, is EAGVAQSPRYKIIEKRQSVAFWCNPISGHATLYWYQQILGQGPKLLIQFQNNGVVDDSQLPKDRFSAERLKGVDSTLKIQPAKLEDSAVYLCASSSTSGGSYEQYFGPGTRLTVT.

The chain combines TRBV4-1 with TRBJ1-3; tentative D call: TRBD1 (5 bases). Between the trimmed V and J ends, which lost 1 base and 4 bases, there was a span of 14 bases. The CDR3 loop spans 16 amino acids. Germline CDR1 reads MGHRA; CDR2 reads YSYEKL. The CDR3 loop is CASSQAAQAAGNTIYF. As DNA, the CDR3 is TGCGCCAGCAGCCAAGCCGCACAGGCGGCGGGAAACACCATATATTTT.